This is a list of T cell receptor beta chains from one sample in a study of cytomegalovirus exposure and HLA in healthy donors. The data were produced by immunoSEQ multiplex PCR, yet TCRdb's version contains in-frame clones alone and is incomplete. The profile shows 190,000 or so clones, roughly 77% of them singletons. Sample: PBMCs. Receptors were obtained from a male donor in good health and CMV-seropositive. The CDR3 runs from the conserved cysteine through the conserved F or W. Rows give clone size only sometimes, using once, few, many, or a class for an expanded clone.

CDR3 protein,V gene,clone size
CASSTRPRGNTGELFF,TRBV7-8,.
CASSVSGAGNEQFF,TRBV9,.
CASSLQGDYEQYF,TRBV7-2,few
CASSQDIRSLRGYTF,TRBV14,few
CASSQKSRAETQYF,TRBV7-2,.
CASSSSAGNYGYTF,TRBV7-9,.
CASSPRLAGWSGDTQYF,TRBV7-2,.
CASSPRRDRGGGELFF,TRBV7-3,.
CASSLQGFWETQYF,TRBV5-1,few
CAWSVSVGGLFF,TRBV30,.
CASSRSQETQYF,TRBV5-4,.